This T cell receptor (beta chain) was recorded in a study of cytomegalovirus exposure and HLA in healthy donors. The CDR3 has 13 residues. In germline, CDR1 is SGHRS, CDR2 YFSETQ. V lost 0 bases, J lost 5 bases, and 8 bases lay in between. With 60 Vbeta and 13 Jbeta primers, the PCR was carried out. Profiled with immunoSEQ multiplex PCR; TCRdb holds only in-frame clones, not every one. The sample carries around 150,000 clones, 75% to 80% recorded once. The chain joins TRBV5-1 to TRBJ2-5, with a weak D call TRBD2 (6 bases). The clonotype comes from a woman in her fifties or sixties in good health and CMV-seropositive. Sequencing used PBMCs. CDR3 sequence: CASSLARGETQYF. The DNA of the CDR3 is TGCGCCAGCAGCTTGGCGCGGGGTGAGACCCAGTACTTC.